This T cell receptor beta chain comes out of a study of control samples from healthy donors and cancer patients. Turning to this clone: This sample includes further DNA sequences coding for the same CDR3.

Only in-frame clones appear in the TCRdb table, and some are missing; sequencing was by immunoSEQ multiplex PCR. Of about 130,000 clones in the sample, about nine tenths were seen once. Trimming removed 3 bases at V and 4 bases at J, with 7 bases between. Looked up from germline, CDR1 is MNHEY and CDR2 is SMNVEV (reference sequence). CDR3 length equals 13 residues. The rearrangement links TRBV27 to TRBJ2-1; no reliable D call. This clonotype originated in a man aged 40-55 years in good health. Material for sequencing was blood. The CDR3 loop reads CASSFGSYNEQFF. The DNA for the CDR3 is TGTGCCAGCAGTTTCGGGTCATACAATGAGCAGTTCTTC.